Listed below are T cell receptor beta chains from one sample, sequenced in a study of cytomegalovirus exposure and HLA in healthy donors. Produced via immunoSEQ multiplex PCR; TCRdb's table is partial and in-frame only. The data hold about 140,000 clones, with about 70% observed a single time. Sequencing input: PBMCs. Receptors originate from a male donor in good health and CMV-seronegative. CDR3s include the opening cysteine and the closing phenylalanine or tryptophan. A D gene is named only where the DNA matches it firmly. A clone size is listed for some rows: how often the clone was seen (once, few, many), or a class if it is expanded.

D: TRBD2; V: TRBV28; J: TRBJ2-7; size: NA; DNA: TGTGCCACCGGGGGGACTAGCGGGGGGTACGAGCAGTACTTC; CDR3: CATGGTSGGYEQYF
D: TRBD2; V: TRBV5-4; J: TRBJ2-3; size: NA; DNA: TGTGCCAGCAGCTTGAAACTAGCGGGGGGGCGGGCAGATACGCAGTATTTT; CDR3: CASSLKLAGGRADTQYF
D: NA; V: TRBV25-1; J: TRBJ2-5; size: NA; DNA: TGTGCCAGCACTCGGCAGGGGCAAGAGACCCAGTACTTC; CDR3: CASTRQGQETQYF
D: TRBD1; V: TRBV2; J: TRBJ1-4; size: once; DNA: TGTGCCAGCAGTGCCCATCGGGGCAGGGGGAGTGAAAAACTGTTTTTT; CDR3: CASSAHRGRGSEKLFF
D: NA; V: TRBV5-1; J: TRBJ1-1; size: NA; DNA: TGCGCCAGCAGCGTGGCGTCGGAGGACACTGAAGCTTTCTTT; CDR3: CASSVASEDTEAFF
D: NA; V: TRBV11-2; J: TRBJ2-7; size: few; DNA: TGTGCCAGCAGCTCCCGGGACTCCTACGAGCAGTACTTC; CDR3: CASSSRDSYEQYF
D: NA; V: TRBV10-3; J: TRBJ1-1; size: few; DNA: TGTGCCATCAGCCTTACAGGGAACACTGAAGCTTTCTTT; CDR3: CAISLTGNTEAFF
D: TRBD1; V: TRBV7-3; J: TRBJ2-1; size: NA; DNA: TGTGCCAGCAGCCCACGACAGGGGGCCGGCAATGAGCAGTTCTTC; CDR3: CASSPRQGAGNEQFF
D: TRBD1; V: TRBV7-8; J: TRBJ1-3; size: once; DNA: TGTGCCAGCAGCTTAATGGGACAGCCACCCTCTGGAAACACCATATATTTT; CDR3: CASSLMGQPPSGNTIYF
D: TRBD1; V: TRBV5-6; J: TRBJ2-3; size: NA; DNA: TGTGCCAGCAGCTTGAAAGGGGCCGAGACAGGGTCGAATACGCAGTATTTT; CDR3: CASSLKGAETGSNTQYF
D: NA; V: TRBV6-1; J: TRBJ2-7; size: NA; DNA: TGTGCCAGCTACCCTGACAGGGAGGACTACGAGCAGTACTTC; CDR3: CASYPDREDYEQYF
D: NA; V: TRBV21-1; J: TRBJ2-7; size: NA; DNA: TGTGCCAGCAGCAGCTCCGGGACACCGTACGAGCAGTACTTC; CDR3: CASSSSGTPYEQYF
D: NA; V: TRBV11-2; J: TRBJ2-7; size: few; DNA: TGTGCCAGCAGGACCAGGGTCCACGAGCAGTACTTC; CDR3: CASRTRVHEQYF
D: NA; V: TRBV5-8; J: TRBJ1-4; size: few; DNA: TGTGCAGGTTCGAGGACAGAAAATGAAAAGCTGTTTTTT; CDR3: CAGSRTENEKLFF
D: NA; V: TRBV6-6; J: TRBJ1-1; size: NA; DNA: TGTGCCAGCAGTTACACCCCCTGGGGGGATGAAGCTTTCTTT; CDR3: CASSYTPWGDEAFF
D: TRBD1; V: TRBV4-3; J: TRBJ2-2; size: NA; DNA: TGCGCCAGCAGCCCTTTGTCAACAGGGGATAACACCGGGGAGCTGTTTTTT; CDR3: CASSPLSTGDNTGELFF
D: NA; V: TRBV30; J: TRBJ1-2; size: NA; DNA: TGTGCCTGGAGTAGTCCGGGGTCTGGCTACACCTTC; CDR3: CAWSSPGSGYTF
D: NA; V: TRBV7-8; J: TRBJ1-2; size: NA; DNA: TGTGCCAGCAGCTTAGCGGCGGGTGGCTACACCTTC; CDR3: CASSLAAGGYTF
D: TRBD1; V: TRBV7-9; J: TRBJ2-7; size: NA; DNA: TGTGCCAGCAGCTTGGCAGGGGGATACTCCTACGAGCAGTACTTC; CDR3: CASSLAGGYSYEQYF
D: NA; V: TRBV4-2; J: TRBJ1-3; size: few; DNA: TGTGCCAGCAGCCAAGATCTGGGCGGAAACACCATATATTTT; CDR3: CASSQDLGGNTIYF
D: TRBD1; V: TRBV4-2; J: TRBJ1-5; size: few; DNA: TGTGCCAGCCCCCCGTACAGGGGGCGCGGTCAGCCCCAGCATTTT; CDR3: CASPPYRGRGQPQHF
D: TRBD2; V: TRBV18; J: TRBJ2-1; size: NA; DNA: TGTGCCAGCTCATATTTGAGTAGCGGGATCGCGGTAGGTGAGCAGTTCTTC; CDR3: CASSYLSSGIAVGEQFF
D: TRBD2; V: TRBV14; J: TRBJ2-3; size: few; DNA: TGTGCCAGCAGCCGTACTAGCGGGAGGACAGATACGCAGTATTTT; CDR3: CASSRTSGRTDTQYF
D: TRBD2; V: TRBV7-6; J: TRBJ2-3; size: NA; DNA: TGTGCCAGCAGCTTAACGGGAGGGCGGGGAGGAGATACGCAGTATTTT; CDR3: CASSLTGGRGGDTQYF
D: TRBD1; V: TRBV19; J: TRBJ2-5; size: NA; DNA: TGTGCCAGTAGTATTAGGGGACAGGGGAAAGAGACCCAGTACTTC; CDR3: CASSIRGQGKETQYF
D: NA; V: TRBV7-8; J: TRBJ2-7; size: once; DNA: TGTGCCAGCAGCTTAGATGGGGCGCGATACGAGCAGTACTTC; CDR3: CASSLDGARYEQYF
D: NA; V: TRBV21-1; J: TRBJ1-1; size: NA; DNA: TGTGCCAGCAGCGCTTTCCAGGGGAACACTGAAGCTTTCTTT; CDR3: CASSAFQGNTEAFF
D: TRBD2; V: TRBV19; J: TRBJ2-4; size: NA; DNA: TGTGCCAGTAGTAGACTAGCGGGAGCCAGAAACATTCAGTACTTC; CDR3: CASSRLAGARNIQYF
D: TRBD2; V: TRBV6-5; J: TRBJ2-1; size: once; DNA: TGTGCCAGCAGTTCGGGACTAGCTGACGAGCAGTTCTTC; CDR3: CASSSGLADEQFF
D: TRBD1; V: TRBV27; J: TRBJ2-2; size: NA; DNA: TGTGCCAGCAGTTTCCTGACAGGGGGGGCAAAGACCGGGGAGCTGTTTTTT; CDR3: CASSFLTGGAKTGELFF
D: NA; V: TRBV9; J: TRBJ2-6; size: few; DNA: TGTGCCAGCAGCGGCAGGGTATTCGGGGCCAACGTCCTGACTTTC; CDR3: CASSGRVFGANVLTF
D: TRBD1; V: TRBV7-2; J: TRBJ1-3; size: few; DNA: TGTGCCAGCAGCTTACCGGACAGGGGGCTTGGAAACACCATATATTTT; CDR3: CASSLPDRGLGNTIYF
D: NA; V: TRBV9; J: TRBJ2-2; size: NA; DNA: TGTGCCAGCAGCCGGGAGACTCTCACCGGGGAGCTGTTTTTT; CDR3: CASSRETLTGELFF
D: NA; V: TRBV2; J: TRBJ2-3; size: NA; DNA: TGTGCCAGCAGTGACTCCGGGGCAGATACGCAGTATTTT; CDR3: CASSDSGADTQYF
D: NA; V: TRBV6-5; J: TRBJ2-2; size: NA; DNA: TGTGCCAGCAGTTACCGTGGTAGCAGGGCCGGGGAGCTGTTTTTT; CDR3: CASSYRGSRAGELFF
D: TRBD1; V: TRBV29-1; J: TRBJ2-2; size: NA; DNA: TGCAGCGTTGAAGATACAGGGGGACCGAACACCGGGGAGCTGTTTTTT; CDR3: CSVEDTGGPNTGELFF
D: TRBD1; V: TRBV7-8; J: TRBJ1-2; size: NA; DNA: TGTGCCACCCAGCCGGGGGAAATGACAGGGAACTATGGCTACACCTTC; CDR3: CATQPGEMTGNYGYTF
D: NA; V: TRBV7-9; J: TRBJ2-5; size: NA; DNA: TGTGCCAGCACCGAGGTGAGGGAGACCCAGTACTTC; CDR3: CASTEVRETQYF
D: TRBD2; V: TRBV27; J: TRBJ2-1; size: NA; DNA: TGTGCCAGCAGTTCGCCGGGACTAGCGGGGGGTTCCTCCTACAATGAGCAGTTCTTC; CDR3: CASSSPGLAGGSSYNEQFF
D: TRBD1; V: TRBV5-1; J: TRBJ1-2; size: NA; DNA: TGCGCCAGCAGCTTGGAAGGAGACAGGGGAGTTGACTATGGCTACACCTTC; CDR3: CASSLEGDRGVDYGYTF
D: NA; V: TRBV2; J: TRBJ1-2; size: NA; DNA: TGTGCCAGCAGCCCCCTGGGGCCCCGCGGTGGCTACACCTTC; CDR3: CASSPLGPRGGYTF
D: TRBD1; V: TRBV7-2; J: TRBJ1-6; size: NA; DNA: TGTGCCAGCAGCTTAACTGATCGACAGGGTGGATCACCCCTCCACTTT; CDR3: CASSLTDRQGGSPLHF
D: NA; V: TRBV6-5; J: TRBJ1-5; size: few; DNA: TGTGCCAGCAGTTACTCGCAGGGAGGGAATCAGCCCCAGCATTTT; CDR3: CASSYSQGGNQPQHF
D: NA; V: TRBV18; J: TRBJ2-5; size: NA; DNA: TGTGCCAGCTCACCGGGACTGGGGAGGACCCAGTACTTC; CDR3: CASSPGLGRTQYF
D: TRBD2; V: TRBV2; J: TRBJ2-2; size: NA; DNA: TGTGCCAGCAGTGCTCTAGCGGGAGTCGGAACCGGGGAGCTGTTTTTT; CDR3: CASSALAGVGTGELFF
D: NA; V: TRBV6-6; J: TRBJ2-1; size: NA; DNA: TGTGCCAGCAGCCCACATCAGACCTACAATGAGCAGTTCTTC; CDR3: CASSPHQTYNEQFF
D: TRBD2; V: TRBV5-6; J: TRBJ2-2; size: NA; DNA: TGTGCCAGCAGCTCGACTAGCGGGGGGGCCGTTAAAGTCCCCGGGGAGCTGTTTTTT; CDR3: CASSSTSGGAVKVPGELFF
D: TRBD1; V: TRBV27; J: TRBJ2-7; size: NA; DNA: TGTGCCAGCAGTTTCAGGACAGGGGGCGTCCCTCGGTACGAGCAGTACTTC; CDR3: CASSFRTGGVPRYEQYF
D: TRBD1; V: TRBV5-6; J: TRBJ2-2; size: NA; DNA: TGTGCCAGCATCCCTAGGACAGGGATGGGGTCGAACACCGGGGAGCTGTTTTTT; CDR3: CASIPRTGMGSNTGELFF
D: TRBD1; V: TRBV7-9; J: TRBJ2-7; size: NA; DNA: TGTTCCAGCAGCCCCCCCGGGACAGCGATCTACGAGCAGTACTTC; CDR3: CSSSPPGTAIYEQYF
D: TRBD1; V: TRBV5-1; J: TRBJ1-4; size: NA; DNA: TGCGCCAGCAGCTTGGTATTGCGGACAGGGGAAGGGGAAAAACTGTTTTTT; CDR3: CASSLVLRTGEGEKLFF
D: NA; V: TRBV6-5; J: TRBJ2-7; size: NA; DNA: TGTGCCAGCAGCCCCAGGACTACTCCCTACGAGCAGTACTTC; CDR3: CASSPRTTPYEQYF
D: NA; V: TRBV28; J: TRBJ2-7; size: once; DNA: TGTGCCAGTCGAGACGTCCGGGCCTACGAGCAGTACTTC; CDR3: CASRDVRAYEQYF